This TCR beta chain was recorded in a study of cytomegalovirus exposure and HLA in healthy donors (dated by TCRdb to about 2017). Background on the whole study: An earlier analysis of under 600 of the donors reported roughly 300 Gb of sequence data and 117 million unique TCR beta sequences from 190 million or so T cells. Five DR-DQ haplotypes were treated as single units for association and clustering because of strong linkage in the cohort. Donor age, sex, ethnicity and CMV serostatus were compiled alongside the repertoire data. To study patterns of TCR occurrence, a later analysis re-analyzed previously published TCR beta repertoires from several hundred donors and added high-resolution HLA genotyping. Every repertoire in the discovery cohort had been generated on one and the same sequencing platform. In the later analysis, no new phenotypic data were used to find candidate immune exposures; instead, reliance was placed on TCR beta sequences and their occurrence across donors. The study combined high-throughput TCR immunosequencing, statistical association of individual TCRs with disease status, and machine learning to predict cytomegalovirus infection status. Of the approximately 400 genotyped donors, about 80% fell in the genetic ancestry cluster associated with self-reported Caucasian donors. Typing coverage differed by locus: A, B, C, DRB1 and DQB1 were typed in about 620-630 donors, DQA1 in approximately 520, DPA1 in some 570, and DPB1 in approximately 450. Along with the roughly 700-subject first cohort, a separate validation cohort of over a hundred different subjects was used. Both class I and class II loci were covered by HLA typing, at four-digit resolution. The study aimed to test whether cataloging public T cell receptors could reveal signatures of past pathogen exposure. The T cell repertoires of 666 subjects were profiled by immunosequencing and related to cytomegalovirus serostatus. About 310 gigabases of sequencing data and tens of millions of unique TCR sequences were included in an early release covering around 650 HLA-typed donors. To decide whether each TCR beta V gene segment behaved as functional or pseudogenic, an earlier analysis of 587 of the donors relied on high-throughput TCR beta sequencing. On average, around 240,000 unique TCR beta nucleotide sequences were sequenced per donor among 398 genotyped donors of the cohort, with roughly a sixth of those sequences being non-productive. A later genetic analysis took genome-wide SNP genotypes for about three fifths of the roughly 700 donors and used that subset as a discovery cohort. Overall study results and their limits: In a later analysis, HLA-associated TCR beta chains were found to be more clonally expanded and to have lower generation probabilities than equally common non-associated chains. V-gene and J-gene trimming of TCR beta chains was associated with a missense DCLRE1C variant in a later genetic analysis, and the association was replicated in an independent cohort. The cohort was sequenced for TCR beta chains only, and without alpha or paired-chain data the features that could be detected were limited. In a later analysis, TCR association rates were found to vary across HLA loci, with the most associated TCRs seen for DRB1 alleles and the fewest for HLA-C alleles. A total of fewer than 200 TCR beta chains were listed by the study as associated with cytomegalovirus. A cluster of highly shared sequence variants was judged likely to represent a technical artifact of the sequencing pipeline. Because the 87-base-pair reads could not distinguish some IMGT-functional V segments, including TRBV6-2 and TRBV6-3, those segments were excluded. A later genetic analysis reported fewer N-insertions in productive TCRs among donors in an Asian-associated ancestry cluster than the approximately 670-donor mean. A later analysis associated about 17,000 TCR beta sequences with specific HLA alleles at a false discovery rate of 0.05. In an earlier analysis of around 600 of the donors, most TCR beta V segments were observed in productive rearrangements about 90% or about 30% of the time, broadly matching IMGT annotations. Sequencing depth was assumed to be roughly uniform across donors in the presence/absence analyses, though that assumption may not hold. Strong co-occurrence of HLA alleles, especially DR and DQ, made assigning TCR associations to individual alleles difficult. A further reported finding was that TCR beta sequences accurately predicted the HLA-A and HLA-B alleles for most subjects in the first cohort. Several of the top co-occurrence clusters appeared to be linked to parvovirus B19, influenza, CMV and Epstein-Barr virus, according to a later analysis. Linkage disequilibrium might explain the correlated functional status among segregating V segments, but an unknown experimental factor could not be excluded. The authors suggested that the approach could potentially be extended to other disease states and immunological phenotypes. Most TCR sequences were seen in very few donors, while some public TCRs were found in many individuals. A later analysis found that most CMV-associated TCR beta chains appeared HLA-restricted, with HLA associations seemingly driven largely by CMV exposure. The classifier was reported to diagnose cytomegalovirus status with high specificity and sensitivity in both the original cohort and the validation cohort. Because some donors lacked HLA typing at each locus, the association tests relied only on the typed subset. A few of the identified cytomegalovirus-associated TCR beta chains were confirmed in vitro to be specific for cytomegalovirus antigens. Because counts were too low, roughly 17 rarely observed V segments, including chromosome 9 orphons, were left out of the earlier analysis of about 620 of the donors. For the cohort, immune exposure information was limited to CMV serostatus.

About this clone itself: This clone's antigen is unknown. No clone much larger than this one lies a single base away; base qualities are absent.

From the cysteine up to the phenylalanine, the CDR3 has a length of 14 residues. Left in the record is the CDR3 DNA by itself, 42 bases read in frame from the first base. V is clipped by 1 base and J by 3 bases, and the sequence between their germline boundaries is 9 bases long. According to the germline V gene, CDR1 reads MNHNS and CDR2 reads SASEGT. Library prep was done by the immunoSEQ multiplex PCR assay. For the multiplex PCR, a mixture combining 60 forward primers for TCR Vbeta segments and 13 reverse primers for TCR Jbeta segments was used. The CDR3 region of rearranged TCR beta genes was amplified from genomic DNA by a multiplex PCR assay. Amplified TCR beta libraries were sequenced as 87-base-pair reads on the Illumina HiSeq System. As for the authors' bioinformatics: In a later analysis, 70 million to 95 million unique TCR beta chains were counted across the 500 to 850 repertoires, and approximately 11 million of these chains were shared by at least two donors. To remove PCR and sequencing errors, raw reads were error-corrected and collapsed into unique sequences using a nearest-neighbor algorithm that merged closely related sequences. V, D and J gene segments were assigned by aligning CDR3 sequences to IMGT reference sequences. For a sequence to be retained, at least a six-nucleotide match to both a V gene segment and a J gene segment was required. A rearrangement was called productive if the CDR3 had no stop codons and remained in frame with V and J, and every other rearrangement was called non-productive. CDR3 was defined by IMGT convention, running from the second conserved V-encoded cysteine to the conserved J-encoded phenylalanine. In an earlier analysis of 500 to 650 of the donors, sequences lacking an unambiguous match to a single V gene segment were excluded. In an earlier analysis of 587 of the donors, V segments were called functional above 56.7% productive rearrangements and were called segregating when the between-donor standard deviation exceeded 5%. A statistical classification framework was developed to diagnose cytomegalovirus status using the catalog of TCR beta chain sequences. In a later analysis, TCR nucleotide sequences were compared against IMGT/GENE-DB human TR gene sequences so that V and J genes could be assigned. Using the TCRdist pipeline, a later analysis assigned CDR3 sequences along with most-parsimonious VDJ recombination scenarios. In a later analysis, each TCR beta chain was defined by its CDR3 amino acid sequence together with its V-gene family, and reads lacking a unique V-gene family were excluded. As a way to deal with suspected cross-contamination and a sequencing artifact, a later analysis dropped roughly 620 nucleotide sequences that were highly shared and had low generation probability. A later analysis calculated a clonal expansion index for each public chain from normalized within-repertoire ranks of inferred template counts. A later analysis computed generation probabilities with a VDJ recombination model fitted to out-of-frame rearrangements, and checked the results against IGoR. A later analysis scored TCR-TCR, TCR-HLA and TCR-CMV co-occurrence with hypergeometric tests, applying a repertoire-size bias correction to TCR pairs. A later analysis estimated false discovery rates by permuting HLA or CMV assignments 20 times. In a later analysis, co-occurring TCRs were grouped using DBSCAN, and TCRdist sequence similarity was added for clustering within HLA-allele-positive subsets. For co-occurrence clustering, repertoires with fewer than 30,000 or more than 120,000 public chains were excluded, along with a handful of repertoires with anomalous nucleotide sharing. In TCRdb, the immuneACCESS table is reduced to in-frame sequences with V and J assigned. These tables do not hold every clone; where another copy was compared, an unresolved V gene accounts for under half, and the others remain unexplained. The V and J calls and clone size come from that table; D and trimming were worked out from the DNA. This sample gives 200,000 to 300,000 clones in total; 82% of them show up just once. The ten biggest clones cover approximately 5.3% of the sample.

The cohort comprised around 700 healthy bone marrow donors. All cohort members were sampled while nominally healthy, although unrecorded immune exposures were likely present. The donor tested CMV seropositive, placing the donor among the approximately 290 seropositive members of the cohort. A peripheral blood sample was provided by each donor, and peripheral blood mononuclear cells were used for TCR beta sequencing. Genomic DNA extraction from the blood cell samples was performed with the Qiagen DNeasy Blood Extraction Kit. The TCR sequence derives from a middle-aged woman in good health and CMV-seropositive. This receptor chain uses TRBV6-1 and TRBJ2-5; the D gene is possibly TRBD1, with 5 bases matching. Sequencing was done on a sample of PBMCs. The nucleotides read TGTGCCAGCAGTGAAGGAGGACATAAAGAGACCCAGTACTTC. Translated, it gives CASSEGGHKETQYF.